Listed below are T cell receptor beta chains from one sample, sequenced in a study of CXCR3-negative and CXCR3-positive naive CD8 T cells. From the 5' RACE reads, TCRdb lists one entry per CDR3 protein and no DNA. The sample includes 100,000 to 150,000 distinct CDR3 sequences. Sequenced: naive CXCR3- CD8+ T cells from blood. Every receptor here comes from a human donor in good health. Some clones in this sample may be carry-over from other donors' samples. Each CDR3 is given with its conserved first and last residue.

j_call v_call cdr3_aa
TRBJ1-1 TRBV20-1 CSAGQGDTEAFF
TRBJ2-5 TRBV4-3 CASSQVLDRGETQYF
TRBJ1-1 TRBV29-1 CSVRSEWTEAFF
TRBJ2-7 TRBV29-1 CSVESGQRTPYEQYF
TRBJ2-5 TRBV12-3/TRBV12-4 CASSPERYGTQGETQYF
TRBJ1-5 TRBV27 CASSLSYQPQHF
TRBJ1-2 TRBV9 CASSVASQGSYGYTF
TRBJ2-7 TRBV11-3 CASSFGRTYEQYF
TRBJ2-1 TRBV7-9 CASSLVGANNEQFF
TRBJ2-3 TRBV28 CASSGTSGTGDTDTQYF
TRBJ2-5 TRBV12-3/TRBV12-4 CASSFTSGQLKETQYF
TRBJ2-3 TRBV12-3/TRBV12-4 CASSFLYRGGGTNTDTQYF
TRBJ2-7 TRBV7-8 CASSRTGVGSYEQYF
TRBJ2-7 TRBV29-1 CSVEEGQLSYEQYF
TRBJ2-2 TRBV3-1 CASSQARLAVNTGELFF
TRBJ2-7 TRBV7-9 CASSNQQGYDEQYF
TRBJ2-1 TRBV21-1 CASSTRGDRIRQFF
TRBJ2-7 TRBV28 CASSLQGTNEQYF
TRBJ2-7 TRBV29-1 CSTRGGALPYEQYF
TRBJ2-1 TRBV7-8 CASSFRVSYNEQFF
TRBJ2-1 TRBV7-6 CASSLGVEQFF
TRBJ2-7 TRBV7-9 CASRRRGPYEQYF
TRBJ2-1 TRBV7-2 CASSILTGYNEQFF
TRBJ2-1 TRBV7-8 CASSSEYTGGREQFF
TRBJ2-7 TRBV6-5 CASSYLGAAYEQYF
TRBJ1-5 TRBV12-3/TRBV12-4 CASSPSGEYNQPQHF
TRBJ2-7 TRBV30 CAWRADSNSYEQYF
TRBJ2-1 TRBV7-9 CASSSETSGGSYNEQFF
TRBJ1-6 TRBV7-9 CASRSGSHSPLHF
TRBJ1-4 TRBV6-2/TRBV6-3 CASTPPGSVKEKLFF
TRBJ2-1 TRBV28 CASSQPGLFEFF
TRBJ1-6 TRBV12-3/TRBV12-4 CARSEERGNSYNSPLHF
TRBJ2-5 TRBV20-1 CSAREKWGQETQYF
TRBJ2-7 TRBV4-1 CASSQDGRRSSYEQYF
TRBJ1-6 TRBV28 CASAGGGNNSPLHF
TRBJ2-7 TRBV13 CASSSNSFYEQYF
TRBJ2-7 TRBV29-1 CSVETGRTDEQYF
TRBJ2-1 TRBV2 CASSDSSYNEQFF
TRBJ2-3 TRBV28 CASSSSGGEDTDTQYF
TRBJ2-3 TRBV5-5 CASSLVLAGGLGTDTQYF
TRBJ2-2 TRBV10-3 CASESGLAGGNTGELFF